This passage covers 6 T cell receptor beta chains from one sample sequenced in a study of blood T cell repertoires in COVID-19. The assay was immunoSEQ multiplex PCR, and TCRdb's table has in-frame clones only and misses some. The data contain tens of thousands of clones, over 75% of them singletons. The sequencing input was peripheral blood. These receptors came from a man of 80 years or more with active COVID-19.

This chain uses TRBV2 with TRBJ1-4, with 7 bases fitting TRBD1. Germline V gene lookup returns CDR1 SNHLY and CDR2 FYNNEI. The CDR3 has 14 residues. J gave up 8 bases and V 9 bases, and 12 bases lay outside the gene matches. For the CDR3, the DNA is TGTGCCAGTAACTTGGGACAGTTGGGGGAAAAACTGTTTTTT. Protein product: CASNLGQLGEKLFF.

The rearrangement links TRBV5-6 to TRBJ2-5; D uncertain. The CDR3 runs 13 residues. Trimming shortened V by 0 bases and J by 1 base, and 4 bases separated the two germline ends. The germline V gene has CDR1 SGHDT and CDR2 YYEEEE. CDR3 region: CASSLVSQETQYF. In DNA form, the CDR3 reads TGTGCCAGCAGCTTGGTCAGCCAAGAGACCCAGTACTTC.

The rearrangement links TRBV2 to TRBJ2-3; maybe TRBD2 (5 bases). CDR1 and CDR2 (germline): SNHLY, FYNNEI. The CDR3 is 13 residues long. The germline V and J ends were trimmed by 2 bases and 4 bases, with 7 bases remaining between them. CDR3 region: CASSERRPDTQYF. CDR3 sequence (DNA): TGTGCCAGCAGTGAAAGGAGGCCAGATACGCAGTATTTT.

Concerning this clone itself: At one end, the junction sequence differs from germline, possibly due to a read error. The chain employs TRBV6-1 and TRBJ1-2, with D hard to call. This CDR3 is built from 13 residues. The germline V gene has CDR1 MNHNS and CDR2 SASEGT. CDR3 sequence: CASSEDTVYGYTF. The CDR3 region has the DNA TGTGCCAGCAGCGAAGACACAGTCTATGGCTACACCTTC.

CDR3 region: CASSPPSGGSYNEQFF. Written as DNA, the CDR3 is TGTGCCAGCTCACCACCGTCAGGGGGTTCCTACAATGAGCAGTTCTTC. The V and J genes are TRBV18 and TRBJ2-1; 7 bases fit TRBD1. The J segment lost 1 base and the V segment lost 0 bases, leaving 3 bases of the junction unmatched. The CDR3 has 16 amino acids. Germline assignment: CDR1 KGHSH and CDR2 LQKENI.

J is TRBJ2-5 and V is TRBV18, with D possibly matching TRBD2 (7 bases). V lost 5 bases and J lost 2, with 21 bases in between. This CDR3 spans 17 amino acids. Germline V CDR1 and CDR2: KGHSH, LQKENI. CDR3 DNA: TGTGCCAGCTCATACCAACCGGGGGGCCACATTCAAGAGACCCAGTACTTC. This sequence encodes CASSYQPGGHIQETQYF.